This TCR beta chain comes out of a study of cytomegalovirus exposure and HLA in healthy donors. PCR employed 60 Vbeta and 13 Jbeta primers. Sequenced by immunoSEQ multiplex PCR; TCRdb stores in-frame clones only, minus some. The sample includes more than 90,000 clones, approximately 76% of them seen just once. Worth noting for this clone: Its specificity is unknown. An end of the junction differs from the germline gene, which may be a read error.

Study observations and caveats: The study flagged some 170 TCR beta chains as cytomegalovirus-associated. A later analysis found that most CMV-associated TCR beta chains appeared HLA-restricted.

Germline CDR1 and CDR2: MNHNY and SVGAGI (reference sequence). The CDR3 loop spans 12 amino acids. The sample was PBMCs. The sequence derives from a man aged 40-49 years in good health and CMV-seronegative. The chain has TRBV6-6 and TRBJ1-2, with a weak D call TRBD1 (6 bases). CDR3 in DNA: TGTGCCAGCAGTTACTCGGACAGCCGGGCCTACTTC. It is translated as CASSYSDSRAYF.